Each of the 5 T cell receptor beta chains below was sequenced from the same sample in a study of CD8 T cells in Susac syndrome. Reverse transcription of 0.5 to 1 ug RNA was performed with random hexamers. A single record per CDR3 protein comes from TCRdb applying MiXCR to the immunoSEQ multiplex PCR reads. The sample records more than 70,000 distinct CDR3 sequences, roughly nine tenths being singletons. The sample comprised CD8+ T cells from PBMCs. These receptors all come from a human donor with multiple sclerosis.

The DNA of the CDR3 is TGTGCCAGCAGTTTGGGTGGCCCCACAGATACGCAGTATTTT. Amino acid sequence: CASSLGGPTDTQYF. V and J are TRBV12-3 or TRBV12-4 and TRBJ2-3; D unclear. V was clipped by 3 bases and J by 2 bases, with 9 bases between them. CDR3 length: 14 amino acids.

The CDR3 nucleotides are TGCGCCAGCAGCCCTAGGACAGGGAGTAACTATGGCTACACCTTC. It specifies CASSPRTGSNYGYTF. The V call is TRBV4-1, the J call TRBJ1-2; 8 positions agree with TRBD1. V was pared by 4 bases and J by 1 base, with 5 bases of the junction left unmatched. There are 15 residues in the CDR3. Germline V CDR1 and CDR2: MGHRA, YSYEKL.

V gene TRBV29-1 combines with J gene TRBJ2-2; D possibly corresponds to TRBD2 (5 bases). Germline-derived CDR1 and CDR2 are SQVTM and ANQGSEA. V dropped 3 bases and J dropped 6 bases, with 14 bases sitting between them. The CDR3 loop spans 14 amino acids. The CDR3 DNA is TGCAGCGTTGACACCGAGGGTGGGGCCGGGGAGCTGTTTTTT. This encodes CSVDTEGGAGELFF.

The CDR3 DNA is TGCGCCAGCAGTCTCGGACGGCCCGCGGGTGGCAATCAGCCCCAGCATTTT. Translating it yields CASSLGRPAGGNQPQHF. The chain joins TRBV4-1 to TRBJ1-5; the D is unclear. CDR1 MGHRA and CDR2 YSYEKL come from the germline V gene. V was cut by 6 bases and J by 2 bases, with 20 bases left in between. The CDR3 length is 17 residues.

CDR3 sequence reads: CASSPSGGNVGETQYF. CDR3 DNA sequence: TGCGCCAGCAGCCCTAGCGGAGGGAACGTGGGTGAGACCCAGTACTTC. This rearrangement joins TRBV5-1 to TRBJ2-5; 7 positions agree with TRBD2. The J segment lost 5 bases and the V segment lost 4 bases, leaving 14 bases of the junction unmatched. Germline V gives CDR1 SGHRS, CDR2 YFSETQ. This CDR3 is built from 16 residues.